The present entry profiles one TCR beta chain with its context. One end of the junction fails to match germline, which may point to a read error. This sample is part of a study of CD8 T cells in Susac syndrome. From blood CD8+ and CD4+ T cells, the TCR beta chain was sequenced. The individuals used as controls were healthy donors who had been matched for both age and sex. TEMRA cells were FACS-enriched, while CD8+ and CD4+ T cells were negatively isolated. Reverse transcription of 0.5 to 1 ug RNA was carried out with random hexamers. TCR beta CDR3 was amplified by immunoSEQ multiplex PCR. This amplification extended across 54 Vbeta and 13 Jbeta segments. TCRdb reprocessed the immunoSEQ multiplex PCR reads with MiXCR, giving one entry per CDR3 protein. The sample yields around 62,000 distinct CDR3 sequences, more than 80% seen once. The CDR3 has 19 amino acids. Looked up from germline, CDR1 is MNHEY and CDR2 is SMNVEV (reference sequence).

Sequenced sample: CD8+ T cells from PBMCs. The origin of this receptor is a human donor in good health. The V call is TRBV27, the J call TRBJ2-1, with 9 nucleotides matching TRBD2. This CDR3 reads CASSLLSAGGPKFDNEQFF. As DNA, the CDR3 is TGTGCTAGCAGTTTGTTATCCGCGGGGGGGCCTAAGTTTGACAATGAGCAGTTCTTC.